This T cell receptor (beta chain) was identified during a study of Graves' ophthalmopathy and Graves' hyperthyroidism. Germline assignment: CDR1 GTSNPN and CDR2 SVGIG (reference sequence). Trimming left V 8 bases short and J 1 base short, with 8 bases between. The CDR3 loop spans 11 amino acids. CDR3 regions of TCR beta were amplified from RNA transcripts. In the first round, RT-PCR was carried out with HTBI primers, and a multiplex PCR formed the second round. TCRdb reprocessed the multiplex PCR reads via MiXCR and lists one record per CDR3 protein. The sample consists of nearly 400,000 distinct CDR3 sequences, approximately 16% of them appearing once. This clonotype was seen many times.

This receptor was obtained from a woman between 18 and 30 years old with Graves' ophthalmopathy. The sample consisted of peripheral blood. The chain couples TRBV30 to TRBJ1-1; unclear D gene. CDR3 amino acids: CAHGWNTEAFF. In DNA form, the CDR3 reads TGTGCCCACGGGTGGAACACTGAAGCTTTCTTT.